This TCR beta chain was profiled in a study of T cell responses to AZD1222 COVID-19 vaccine. Using immunoSEQ multiplex PCR, the repertoire was profiled, and TCRdb retains in-frame clones only, with some absent. This table has 100,000 to 150,000 clones, approximately 89% appearing once. Study results and caveats: Regions 160-218 and 743-854 dominated among vaccine-associated CD4 TCRs spanning spike. Mostly white British, mostly female donors; authors suggested clonal diversity may be underestimated.

As regards this clone: The antigen is undetermined.

Sequencing was performed on peripheral blood, taken on day 0 of AZD1222 vaccination. This TCR derives from an adult in good health.

CDR3 protein: CASSASLYNSPLHF. The CDR3 coding sequence is TGTGCCAGCAGCGCCTCCCTCTATAATTCACCCCTCCACTTT. V and J are TRBV11-3 and TRBJ1-6, with unresolved D. Germline V gene data show CDR1 as SGHNT and CDR2 as YENEEA. V lost 5 bases and J 3 bases, leaving 8 bases between the germline ends. This CDR3 region has 14 residues.